This T cell receptor (beta chain) was observed in a study of ipilimumab plus nivolumab after autologous stem cell transplantation (dated by TCRdb to about 2021). Some background on the complete study: Trial patients received a median of roughly 5 ipilimumab doses and about 8 nivolumab doses. Patients with high-risk diffuse large B cell lymphoma, mature T cell lymphoma, or multiple myeloma undergoing autologous transplant were enrolled in the trial. Thirty-five patients made up the trial's intent-to-treat population. The DLBCL cohort included primary refractory and relapsed disease, with 18-month progression-free survival of about 86% and 29% respectively. Broader findings and caveats from the paper: The authors stated that profiles of the T cell receptor repertoire, regulatory T cell phenotype and gut microbiota provided a biologic rationale for studying this approach further. Combined checkpoint inhibition appeared tolerable as post-transplant consolidation, according to the authors' conclusion.

In the case of this clone: Its antigen is still unknown. No base qualities exist here, and no much larger clone lies one base off it.

Starting 14 to 28 days after the autologous transplant, patients began checkpoint therapy, which included ipilimumab at 1 mg/kg intravenously on day 1 of selected weeks. Nivolumab was administered at 3 mg/kg intravenously on day 1 of weeks 1, 4, 7, 10, and every two weeks through week 26. The study was a Phase Ib clinical trial testing combined checkpoint inhibition with ipilimumab and nivolumab as consolidation after autologous stem cell transplantation. Here V drops 2 bases and J drops 3 bases, and the junction holds 4 bases not matched to any gene. From a lookup of the germline V gene (reference sequence), CDR1 and CDR2 are MNHEY and SMNVEV. Taken from cysteine to phenylalanine, the CDR3 has 15 residues. Kept here is only the CDR3 DNA, which spans 45 bases and is read in frame from base 1. Library method: the immunoSEQ multiplex PCR assay. TCRdb took this table from immuneACCESS and kept in-frame rearrangements with V and J called. Such tables lack part of the clones; where checked against another copy, unresolved V genes explain under half of the gap, and the rest is unexplained. The sample table holds about 83,000 clones, of which 75% to 85% were seen once. Clones ranked in the top ten supply roughly 2.2% of the sample.

Sequenced here: PBMCs, sampled in a trial of ipilimumab plus nivolumab as post-transplant consolidation. The rearranged chain carries TRBV27 and TRBJ2-1, and 7 junctional nucleotides match TRBD1. The origin of this receptor is a male donor with diffuse large B-cell lymphoma. The base sequence is TGTGCCAGCAGTTTAAGGGGGCCGGTCTACAATGAGCAGTTCTTC. Its protein is CASSLRGPVYNEQFF.